This TCR beta chain originates from a study of blood T cell repertoires in COVID-19 (dated by TCRdb to between 2020 and 2021). About the study as a whole: Samples from collaborators originated in the United States, Italy and Spain and spanned both the acute and convalescent phases of COVID-19. Deeply sampled blood TCRbeta repertoires from subjects exposed to, actively infected with, or recovered from COVID-19 were included in the dataset. Where HLA class I and class II types were available, the types were taken from metadata supplied by the sample provider, not from assay-based typing. The samples were drawn from two sources: the first 160 participants of the ongoing ImmuneRACE study, and 950 to 1,500 subjects contributed by 6 global collaborators. The prospective study material was composed of cDNA or gDNA derived from T cells, B-cell-depleted T cells, or PBMCs. A freely available public database, intended as a resource for researchers studying the immune response to SARS-CoV-2, is where the repertoires were released. Sample metadata almost always included a de-identified subject ID, COVID-19 status, age in years and sex.

What the authors observed across the whole study: The quantity of clinical and demographic metadata differed by source and by participant and was supplied without curation.

The immunoSEQ Assay, a bias-controlled multiplex PCR, was used to amplify TCRbeta CDR3 regions from genomic DNA. The study's own analysis went as follows. The number of nucleated cells in each sample was estimated from the amplification of reference gene primers within the assay. Sequence reads were collapsed and filtered to measure the absolute abundance of every unique TCRbeta CDR3 rearrangement. For each sample, productive Simpson clonality was calculated as the square root of Simpson's diversity index across productive rearrangements. TCRdb limited this immuneACCESS table to in-frame rearrangements with V and J called. A share of clones is missing; checked studies link under half to unresolved V genes, and the rest is unexplained. V and J calls and clone size are copied from that table; D and trimming were computed from the DNA. For this sample the table gives 40,000 to 50,000 clones, of which approximately 80% were detected only once. The biggest ten clones account for 5% to 7% of the sample.

Each collaborating institution followed its own protocols to collect whole blood in K2EDTA tubes. For TCRbeta analysis, collaborator samples were shipped as frozen whole blood, as isolated PBMCs, or as DNA extracted from either sample type. Comments on this clone: The clone's antigen remains unknown. No base quality information exists; no much larger clone differs at one position.

Sequences were obtained from peripheral blood. This clonotype was obtained from a man aged 50-60 years with active COVID-19.

At the DNA level, the sequence is TGTGCCAGCAGCTTAGCGGGGGGGATAACCGCTGGAAACACCATATATTTT. This translates into CASSLAGGITAGNTIYF. The rearranged chain carries TRBV11-2 and TRBJ1-3; the D gene is perhaps TRBD1, on 5 matching bases. Sequences SGHAT (CDR1) and FQNNGV (CDR2) are obtained from the germline V gene. The CDR3 spans 17 residues, from the cysteine through the phenylalanine. CDR3 DNA is the only sequence kept; it has 51 bases, read in frame from the first base. Trimming removed 1 base from V and 2 bases from J, leaving 15 bases between the germline ends.